Given below is one T cell receptor (beta chain) in context. Its antigen is undetermined. The germline V gene has CDR1 MNHEY and CDR2 SVGAGI. V was cut by 6 bases and J by 10 bases, with 18 bases left in between. CDR3 size: 13 residues. This sample was taken from a study of graft-versus-host responses after intestinal transplantation. As for the study in general: Recipients across the board were started on anti-thymocyte globulin induction, then kept on tacrolimus and steroids for about 3 years.

Study results and limitations: Early declines in HvG clones that occurred post-transplant were associated with peak circulating GvH clone levels.

Produced via immunoSEQ multiplex PCR; TCRdb's table is partial and in-frame only. The repertoire has about 120,000 clones, over 80% of them found once; the top ten carry approximately 0.11%. The chain carries TRBV6-5 and TRBJ1-2, with D maybe TRBD1 (6 bases). This TCR was sampled from a human donor who received an intestinal transplant. Specimen: unstimulated CD4+ T cells sorted from spleen or lymph node cells, collected before intestinal transplant. The CDR3 reads CASSKRGGDTYTF. DNA for the CDR3: TGTGCCAGCAGCAAAAGGGGGGGGGACACCTACACCTTC.